The T cell receptor beta chain described here comes from a study of blood T cell repertoires in COVID-19. At the level of the study: Specimens from acute and convalescent COVID-19 originated in the United States, Italy and Spain. From T cells, B-cell-depleted T cells, or PBMCs came the material, which was cDNA or gDNA.

The sample holds a few counts of this clone. Original data processing: Estimation of nucleated cell counts relied on the amplification of reference gene primers. Data came from immunoSEQ multiplex PCR; TCRdb stores just in-frame clones and leaves some out. Clone size and V and J calls were adopted from that table, with D and trimming inferred from the DNA. Of 40,000 to 50,000 clones listed, more than 60% are singletons. Germline values: CDR1 SEHNR, CDR2 FQNEAQ (reference sequence). The CDR3 consists of 13 residues. V gave up 1 base and J gave up 3 bases, with 4 bases separating them. The chain is built from TRBV7-9 and TRBJ2-1; D call uncertain. The clonotype was recovered from a woman in her 70s with acute or convalescent COVID-19. Material for sequencing was peripheral blood. In DNA, the CDR3 is TGTGCCAGCAGCTTAGACAGCTACAATGAGCAGTTCTTC. Translated: CASSLDSYNEQFF.